The present T cell receptor (beta chain) was sequenced within a study of tumor-infiltrating lymphocytes in localized non-small cell lung cancer. Study-wide findings and caveats: Higher tumor T cell infiltration than in uninvolved lung was supported by TCRbeta sequencing.

Trimming stripped 5 bases from V and 0 bases from J, with 13 bases between. The germline V gene encodes CDR1 MDHEN and CDR2 SYDVKM. The CDR3 consists of 15 residues. TCRdb keeps only in-frame clones here, not all; method: immunoSEQ multiplex PCR. The table has 7,000 to 8,000 clones, over 60% seen once; the top ten hold roughly 4.8%. About this clone itself: Its antigen is still unknown.

V gene TRBV28 combines with J gene TRBJ1-2, with D unresolved. The material sequenced was uninvolved lung tissue not adjacent to the tumor. The clonotype originates from a human donor with non-small cell lung cancer. The CDR3 nucleotides are TGTGCCAGCAGTGCCGGGCTCGTCTCTAACTATGGCTACACCTTC. Its protein is CASSAGLVSNYGYTF.